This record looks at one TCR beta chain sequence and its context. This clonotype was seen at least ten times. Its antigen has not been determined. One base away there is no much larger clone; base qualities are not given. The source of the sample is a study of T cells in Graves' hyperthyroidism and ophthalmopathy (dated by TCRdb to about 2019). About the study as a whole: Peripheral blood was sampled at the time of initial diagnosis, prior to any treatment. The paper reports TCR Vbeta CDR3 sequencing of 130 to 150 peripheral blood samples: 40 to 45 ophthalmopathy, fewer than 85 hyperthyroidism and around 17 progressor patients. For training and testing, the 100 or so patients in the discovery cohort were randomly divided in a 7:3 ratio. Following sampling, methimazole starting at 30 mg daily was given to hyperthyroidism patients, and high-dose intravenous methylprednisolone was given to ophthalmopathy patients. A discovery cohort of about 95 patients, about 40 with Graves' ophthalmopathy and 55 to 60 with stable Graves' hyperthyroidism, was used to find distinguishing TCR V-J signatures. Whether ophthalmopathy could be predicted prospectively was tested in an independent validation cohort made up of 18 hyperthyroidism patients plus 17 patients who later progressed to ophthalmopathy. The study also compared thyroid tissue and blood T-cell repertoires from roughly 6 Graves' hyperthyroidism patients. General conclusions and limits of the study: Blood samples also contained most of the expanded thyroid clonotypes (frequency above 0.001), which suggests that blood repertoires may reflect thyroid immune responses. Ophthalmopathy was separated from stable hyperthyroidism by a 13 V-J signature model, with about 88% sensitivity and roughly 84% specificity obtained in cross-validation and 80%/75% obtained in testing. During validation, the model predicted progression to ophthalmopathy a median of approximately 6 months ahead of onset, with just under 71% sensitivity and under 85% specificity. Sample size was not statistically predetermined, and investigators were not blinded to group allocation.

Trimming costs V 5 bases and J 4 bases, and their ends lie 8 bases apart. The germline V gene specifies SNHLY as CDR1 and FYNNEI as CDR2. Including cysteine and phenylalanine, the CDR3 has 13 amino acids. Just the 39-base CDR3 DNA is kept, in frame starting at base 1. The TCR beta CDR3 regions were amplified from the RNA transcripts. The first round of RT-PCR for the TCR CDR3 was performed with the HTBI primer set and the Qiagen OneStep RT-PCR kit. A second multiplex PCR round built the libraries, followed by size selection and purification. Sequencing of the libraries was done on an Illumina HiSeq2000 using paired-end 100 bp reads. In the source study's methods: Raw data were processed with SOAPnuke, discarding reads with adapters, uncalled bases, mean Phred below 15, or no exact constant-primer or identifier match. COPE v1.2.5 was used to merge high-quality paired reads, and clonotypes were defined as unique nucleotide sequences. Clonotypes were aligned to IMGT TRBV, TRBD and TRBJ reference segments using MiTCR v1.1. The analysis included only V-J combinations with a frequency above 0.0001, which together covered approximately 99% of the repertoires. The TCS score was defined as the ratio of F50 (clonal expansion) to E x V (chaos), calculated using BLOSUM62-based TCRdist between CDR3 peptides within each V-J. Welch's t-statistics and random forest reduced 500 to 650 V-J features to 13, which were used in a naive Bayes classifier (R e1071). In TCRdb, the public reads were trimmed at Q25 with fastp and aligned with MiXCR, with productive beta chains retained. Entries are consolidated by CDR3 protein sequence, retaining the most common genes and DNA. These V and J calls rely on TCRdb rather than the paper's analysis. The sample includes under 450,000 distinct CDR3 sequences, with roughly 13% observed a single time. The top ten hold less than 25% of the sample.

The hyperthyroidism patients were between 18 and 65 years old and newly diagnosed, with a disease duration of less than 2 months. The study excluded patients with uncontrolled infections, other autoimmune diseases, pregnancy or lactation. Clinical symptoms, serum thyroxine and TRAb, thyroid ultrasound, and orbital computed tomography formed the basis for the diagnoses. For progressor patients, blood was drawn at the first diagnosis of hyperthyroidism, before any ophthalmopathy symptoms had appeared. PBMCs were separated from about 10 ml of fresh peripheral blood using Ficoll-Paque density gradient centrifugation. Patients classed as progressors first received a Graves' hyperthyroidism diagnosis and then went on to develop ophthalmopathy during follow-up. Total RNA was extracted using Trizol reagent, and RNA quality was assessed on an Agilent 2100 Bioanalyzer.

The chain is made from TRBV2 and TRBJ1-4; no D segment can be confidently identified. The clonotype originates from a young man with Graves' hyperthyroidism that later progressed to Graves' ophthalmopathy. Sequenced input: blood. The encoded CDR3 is CASSTGVNEKLFF. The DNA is TGTGCCAGCAGTACCGGGGTTAATGAAAAACTGTTTTTT.